This T cell receptor beta chain was captured by sequencing in a study of vaccination and CD4 T cells after COVID-19. The Oncomine TCR Beta short-read assay sequenced DNA from cultured CD4+ T cells. TCRdb called the PCR reads again in MiXCR, with one record for every CDR3 protein. Of 20,000 or so distinct CDR3 sequences in the sample, 26% were seen once. Study results and limitations: Recorded median SARS-CoV-2-reactive clonotype numbers increased from around 20 to 38 without reaching significance. Looking at convalescent patients, a median around 90% of reactive clones were present only post-vaccination.

Treatment defined: approximately 10-day PBMC culture with coronavirus spike peptide pools or control peptides (ViraFEST assay). Of note for this clonotype: Its antigen is not known.

CDR3 length equals 13 residues. The V end was cut by 7 bases, the J end by 0 bases, with 4 bases between. The germline CDR1 and CDR2 sequences are ENHRY and SYGVKD. Sequenced: cultured CD4+ T cells from blood. This receptor was taken from a human donor with COVID-19. The J gene is TRBJ2-6, the V gene TRBV10-3; D gene uncertain. CDR3 in amino acids: CAITDSGANVLTF. The CDR3 DNA follows: TGTGCCATCACAGACTCTGGGGCCAACGTCCTGACTTTC.